This T cell receptor (beta chain) stems from a study of blood T cell repertoires in COVID-19. In the study overall: Researchers got acute and convalescent COVID-19 samples from the United States, Italy and Spain. Sources were T cells, B-cell-depleted T cells, or PBMCs; the material itself was cDNA or gDNA.

Details on this clone: The sample carries other DNA sequences with the same CDR3.

Generated by immunoSEQ multiplex PCR, the TCRdb table keeps only in-frame clones and is missing some. The sample carries some 87,000 clones, 75% to 90% recorded once. The sequenced material came from peripheral blood. The receptor comes from a human donor in a cohort sampled during active COVID-19.

CDR3 nucleotide sequence: TGCAGTGCTAGTTCGGGGGTCACCGGGGAGCTGTTTTTT. Translated, it gives CSASSGVTGELFF. J is TRBJ2-2 and V is TRBV20-1, with D perhaps matching TRBD2 (6 bases). The V gene lost 3 bases and the J gene lost 4 bases, with 9 bases spanning the gap. The CDR3 totals 13 residues. The germline V gene has CDR1 DFQATT and CDR2 SNEGSKA (reference sequence).